This TCR beta chain emerged from a study of cytomegalovirus exposure and HLA in healthy donors. Overall study: From HLA-typed donors, an early data release held some 91 million unique TCRs. Findings of the study overall: Analyzed later, most CMV-associated TCR beta chains appeared HLA-restricted. Later analysis identified a missense DCLRE1C variant that was linked to TCR beta V- and J-gene trimming.

The length of the CDR3 is 14 residues. Germline CDR1 and CDR2: SGHRS and YFSETQ. J lost 5 bases, V lost 0 bases, and 2 bases had no gene match. As for this clone: Its antigen remains unidentified.

Use of 60 Vbeta and 13 Jbeta primers characterized the PCR. TCRdb's table, derived via immunoSEQ multiplex PCR, lists solely in-frame clones and lacks some. This table has roughly 150,000 clones, around 70% appearing once. The receptor was derived from a woman younger than 45 in good health and CMV-seronegative. The rearrangement uses TRBV5-1 and TRBJ2-7; 10 bases are a match to TRBD1. Sequenced sample: PBMCs. The CDR3 DNA is TGCGCCAGCAGCTTGGCCGGGACAGGGGACGAGCAGTACTTC. Its translation is CASSLAGTGDEQYF.